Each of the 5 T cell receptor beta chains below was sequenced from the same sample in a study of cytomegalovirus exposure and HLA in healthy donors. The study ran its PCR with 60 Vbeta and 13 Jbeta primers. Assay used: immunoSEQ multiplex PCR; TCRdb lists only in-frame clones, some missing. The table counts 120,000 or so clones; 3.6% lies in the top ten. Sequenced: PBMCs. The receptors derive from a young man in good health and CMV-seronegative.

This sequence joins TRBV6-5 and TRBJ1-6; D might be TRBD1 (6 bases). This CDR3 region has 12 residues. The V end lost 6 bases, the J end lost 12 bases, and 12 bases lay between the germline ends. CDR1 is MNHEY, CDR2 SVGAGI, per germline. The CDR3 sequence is CASSYRGGPLHF. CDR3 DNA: TGTGCCAGCAGCTACCGAGGGGGACCCCTCCACTTT.

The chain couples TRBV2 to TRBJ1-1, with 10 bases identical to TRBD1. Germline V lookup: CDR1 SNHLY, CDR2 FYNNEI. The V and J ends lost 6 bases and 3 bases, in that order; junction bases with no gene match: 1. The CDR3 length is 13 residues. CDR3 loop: CASRGTGDTEAFF. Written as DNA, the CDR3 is TGTGCCAGCAGGGGGACAGGGGACACTGAAGCTTTCTTT.

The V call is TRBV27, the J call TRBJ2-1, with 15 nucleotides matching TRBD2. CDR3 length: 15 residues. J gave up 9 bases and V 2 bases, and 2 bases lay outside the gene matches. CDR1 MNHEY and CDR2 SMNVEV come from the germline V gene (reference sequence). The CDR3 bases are TGTGCCAGCAGTTTAGGGACTAGCGGGGGGATTGAGCAGTTCTTC. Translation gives CASSLGTSGGIEQFF.

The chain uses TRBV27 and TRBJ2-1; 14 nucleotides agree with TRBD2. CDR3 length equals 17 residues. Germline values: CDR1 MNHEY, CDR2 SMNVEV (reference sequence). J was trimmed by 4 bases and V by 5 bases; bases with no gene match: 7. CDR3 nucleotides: TGTGCCAGCAGTCCCCGACTAGCGGGAGGGCTTTACAATGAGCAGTTCTTC. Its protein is CASSPRLAGGLYNEQFF.

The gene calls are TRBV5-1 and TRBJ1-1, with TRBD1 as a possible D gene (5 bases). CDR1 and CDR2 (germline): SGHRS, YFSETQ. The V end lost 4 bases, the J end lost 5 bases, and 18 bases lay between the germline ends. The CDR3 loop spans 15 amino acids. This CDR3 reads CASSPGLAGRTEAFF. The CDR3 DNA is TGCGCCAGCAGCCCGGGACTGGCGGGGCGTACTGAAGCTTTCTTT.